The following is a T cell receptor (beta chain) sequence with its context. The entry originates in a study of blood T cell repertoires in COVID-19. About the study: COVID-19 samples from acute and convalescent phases originated in the United States, Italy and Spain.

In the original analysis: Amplification of reference gene primers provided the estimated nucleated cell counts. The repertoire was sequenced with immunoSEQ multiplex PCR; TCRdb's copy has only in-frame clones and lacks some. The D gene and trimming were derived from the DNA, and the V and J assignments and clone size from that table. The sample consists of fewer than 250,000 clones, 70% to 90% of them appearing once. The CDR3 runs 17 residues. Across about two dozen US areas, participants ranged in age from 18 to 89 years. Participants reported their clinical history, and cohort assignment relied on those reports.

The TCR comes from a woman aged 45-59 years with acute COVID-19. The chain couples TRBV21-1 to TRBJ2-1; the table's D gene call, TRBD2, was not cross checked with the DNA. TRBV21-1 represents a pseudogene. Material: PBMCs or T cells enriched from blood (not recorded which). The CDR3 is CANPNRRGRPGGDEQFF. The CDR3 DNA reads as TGTGCCAACCCGAACCGTCGCGGTAGGCCGGGAGGAGATGAGCAGTTCTTC.